These 28 T cell receptor beta chains originate from one sample sequenced in a study of early T cells in non-severe SARS-CoV-2 infection. TCRdb ran MiXCR on the 5' RACE reads and lists one entry per CDR3 protein. The sample includes 30,000 to 35,000 distinct CDR3 sequences, 5.5% to 7.5% seen only once; the top ten take more than 6.5%. Sample: whole blood. These receptors originate from an adult who was a healthcare worker with PCR-confirmed SARS-CoV-2 infection or an uninfected control (not recorded which).

This clonotype was observed a handful of times. The J gene is TRBJ2-1, the V gene TRBV19; 8 positions match TRBD2. Germline loops: CDR1 LNHDA, CDR2 SQIVND (reference sequence). V dropped 0 bases and J dropped 4; count of bases not matched to a gene: 8. The CDR3 has 17 amino acids. The chain's CDR3 is CASSIDRGGPAYNEQFF. The CDR3 DNA reads TGTGCCAGTAGTATAGATCGGGGGGGTCCCGCTTACAATGAGCAGTTCTTC.

In this sample, this clonotype turned up many times. V and J are TRBV6-1 and TRBJ2-3, with 11 bases that match TRBD2. The CDR3 is 16 amino acids. The germline CDR1 and CDR2 sequences are MNHNS and SASEGT. The V gene end was trimmed by 3 bases and the J gene end by 1 base; junction bases not matched to a gene: 3. This chain's CDR3 is CASSDLAGGRTDTQYF. DNA of the CDR3: TGTGCCAGCAGTGATCTAGCGGGGGGTCGCACAGATACGCAGTATTTT.

This clonotype was recorded many times. The chain links TRBV7-2 to TRBJ2-5, with a possible D match to TRBD1 (8 bases). Germline V gene data show CDR1 as SGHTA and CDR2 as FQGNSA. V lost 5 bases, J lost 4 bases, and 20 bases lay in between. The CDR3 is 16 amino acids. The CDR3 here is CASSIGWTGRGETQYF. As DNA, the CDR3 is TGTGCCAGCAGCATAGGGTGGACAGGGAGGGGAGAGACCCAGTACTTC.

Many counts were recorded for this clonotype. V gene TRBV2 combines with J gene TRBJ2-7; the match to TRBD1 covers 9 bases. CDR3 size: 13 residues. The germline CDR1 and CDR2 sequences are SNHLY and FYNNEI. V lost 8 bases and J lost 4; bases outside the gene matches: 6. This CDR3 reads CASGGTGPYEQYF. The CDR3 bases are TGTGCCAGCGGGGGGACAGGGCCGTACGAGCAGTACTTC.

This clonotype was seen ten or more times. The J gene is TRBJ1-6, the V gene TRBV12-3 or TRBV12-4; 11 bases match TRBD1. The V gene end was trimmed by 5 bases and the J gene end by 7 bases; junction bases not matched to a gene: 1. CDR3 length: 14 residues. The CDR3 reads CASSRDRGNSPLHF. CDR3 in DNA: TGTGCCAGCAGTCGGGACAGGGGGAATTCACCCCTCCACTTT.

This chain joins TRBV4-3 and TRBJ2-3; 10 bases map to TRBD2. The ends lost 1 base at V and 0 bases at J; junction bases unmatched: 7. Germline lookup yields CDR1 LGHNA and CDR2 YSLEER. This CDR3 contains 18 residues. The CDR3 nucleotides are TGCGCCAGCAGCCAAGTAGCGGGGGGTAAAACTAGCACAGATACGCAGTATTTT. This encodes CASSQVAGGKTSTDTQYF.

This clonotype was recorded many times. V is TRBV7-2 and J is TRBJ2-1; no reliable D call. With 5 bases removed from V and 1 base from J, the gap between germline ends came to 21 bases. The CDR3 runs to 18 residues. CDR1 and CDR2 from the germline V gene are SGHTA and FQGNSA. CDR3 loop: CASSVSPVQNPSYNEQFF. DNA of the CDR3: TGTGCCAGCAGCGTATCACCGGTCCAGAACCCATCCTACAATGAGCAGTTCTTC.

On this clonotype itself: A much larger clone lies a single base off, so this may be a read error. Given the absence of the conserved phenylalanine or tryptophan at the CDR3 end, a read error is likely. The CDR3 spells CATRSGGFTDTQYL. CDR3 DNA sequence: TGTGCCACCAGGAGCGGGGGCTTCACAGATACGCAGTATTTG. The chain recombines TRBV24-1 with TRBJ2-3; 8 nucleotides line up with TRBD2. J was trimmed by 2 bases and V by 7 bases; bases with no gene match: 4. This CDR3 spans 14 amino acids. Germline V lookup: CDR1 KGHDR, CDR2 SFDVKD.

This clonotype was picked up many times. The chain combines TRBV12-3 or TRBV12-4 with TRBJ1-2; maybe TRBD1 (6 bases). The germline V and J ends were trimmed by 2 bases and 6 bases, with 10 bases remaining between them. The CDR3 is 13 amino acids. Here the CDR3 reads CASSLRGTDGYTF. CDR3 coding DNA: TGTGCCAGCAGTTTAAGGGGGACGGATGGCTACACCTTC.

This clonotype was recorded a few times. The chain combines TRBV11-2 with TRBJ2-2, with TRBD1 matching over 9 bases. This CDR3 has 15 residues. With 2 bases clipped from V and 7 bases from J, the junction kept 5 bases outside the gene matches. From germline, CDR1 is SGHAT and CDR2 FQNNGV. Here the CDR3 reads CASSLRQGGSGELFF. DNA for the CDR3: TGTGCCAGCAGCTTAAGACAGGGGGGTAGCGGGGAGCTGTTTTTT.

About this clonotype itself: At one end, the junction sequence differs from germline, possibly due to a read error. The CDR3 protein is CASSLGARNTMYF. The CDR3 DNA reads as TGTGCCAGCAGCTTAGGGGCGCGAAACACCATGTATTTT. The chain has TRBV11-3 and TRBJ1-3, with D uncertain. Germline CDR1 reads SGHNT; CDR2 reads YENEEA. The CDR3 has 13 residues. The entire variable domain, with the rest obtained from reference TRBV11-3 and TRBJ1-3, is as follows: EAGVVQSPRYKIIEKKQPVAFWCNPISGHNTLYWYLQNLGQGPELLIRYENEEAVDDSQLPKDRFSAERLKGVDSTLKIQPAELGDSAVYLCASSLGARNTMYFGEGSWLTVV.

Comment on this clonotype: Its ends do not fully match the called genes, so a read error is possible. This rearrangement joins TRBV6-6 to TRBJ1-2; the match to TRBD1 covers 8 bases. Germline CDR1 MNHNY, CDR2 SVGAGI (reference sequence). The CDR3 has 13 residues. DNA of the CDR3: TGTGCCTGCAGGTCGGGACAGGTTCAGGGCTACACCTTC. This gives the protein CACRSGQVQGYTF.

This clonotype was observed a single time. This may stem from a read error, because a much larger clone lies one nucleotide away. The chain is built from TRBV18 and TRBJ2-1, with D unresolved. The CDR3 extends over 13 amino acids. Germline lookup yields CDR1 KGHSH and CDR2 LQKENI. The CDR3 spells CTSSKIDYNEQFF. DNA for the CDR3: TGTACCAGCTCAAAGATAGACTACAATGAGCAGTTCTTC.

This clonotype was counted at least ten times. V and J are TRBV20-1 and TRBJ2-7; tentative D call: TRBD1 (6 bases). This CDR3 contains 12 residues. Trimming stripped 5 bases from V and 4 bases from J, with 12 bases between. CDR1 and CDR2 from the germline V gene are DFQATT and SNEGSKA (reference sequence). CDR3 DNA sequence: TGCAGTGCTCCTTCCGGACAGTACGAGCAGTACTTC. Translation: CSAPSGQYEQYF.

This clonotype is deemed medium-sized. The chain combines TRBV28 with TRBJ1-2; D uncertain. The CDR3 extends over 14 amino acids. The V end lost 7 bases, the J end lost 4 bases, and 16 bases lay between the germline ends. The germline gives CDR1 MDHEN, CDR2 SYDVKM. CDR3 loop: CASTRRRTVYGYTF. In DNA form, the CDR3 reads TGTGCCAGCACTAGACGACGGACGGTCTATGGCTACACCTTC.

Ten or more counts support this clonotype. This chain links TRBV14 with TRBJ1-1; D is unclear. The CDR3 contains 14 residues. The V and J ends lost 1 base and 0 bases respectively, with 6 bases between them. Germline lookup yields CDR1 SGHDN and CDR2 FVKESK. CDR3 in DNA: TGTGCCAGCAGCCAAGCAGGCATGAACACTGAAGCTTTCTTT. It yields the protein CASSQAGMNTEAFF.

The chain is built from TRBV19 and TRBJ1-2; D possibly corresponds to TRBD1 (5 bases). The CDR3 has 15 residues. CDR1 is LNHDA and CDR2 is SQIVND in the germline V gene (reference sequence). V was clipped by 5 bases and J by 3 bases, with 16 bases between them. In DNA, the CDR3 is TGTGCCAGTAGTTTATATACTGGGACTGACTATGGCTACACCTTC. Protein sequence: CASSLYTGTDYGYTF.

Regarding this clonotype: A read error may be the cause here, since a much bigger clone is one base away. The chain recombines TRBV30 with TRBJ1-1; 8 nucleotides match TRBD1. CDR3 length: 13 residues. From germline, CDR1 is GTSNPN and CDR2 SVGIG (reference sequence). The DNA for the CDR3 is TGTGCCCGGAGATTGGACAGGGTCACTGAAGCTTTCTTT. Translation: CARRLDRVTEAFF.

This clonotype occurred a few times. The rearrangement uses TRBV20-1 and TRBJ2-1, with 9 positions matching TRBD2. CDR1 DFQATT and CDR2 SNEGSKA come from the germline V gene (reference sequence). CDR3 length: 11 amino acids. CDR3 sequence: CCGGDYNEQFF. The DNA of the CDR3 is TGCTGCGGGGGGGACTACAATGAGCAGTTCTTC.

This clonotype was observed at least ten times. The V gene is TRBV30, the J gene TRBJ1-4; a possible D gene is TRBD1 (5 bases). V gave up 3 bases and J gave up 6 bases, with 23 bases separating them. This CDR3 has 17 residues. CDR1 is GTSNPN and CDR2 is SVGIG in the germline V gene (reference sequence). In DNA, the CDR3 is TGTGCCTGGAGCGATGACGGCCAAAAGGGGAAGTATGAAAAACTGTTTTTT. Encoded protein: CAWSDDGQKGKYEKLFF.

The V call is TRBV18, the J call TRBJ2-7; 9 nucleotides agree with TRBD1. The germline CDR1 and CDR2 sequences are KGHSH and LQKENI. The CDR3 has 15 amino acids. V lost 1 base, J lost 4 bases, and 5 bases stayed unmatched. The CDR3 sequence: CASSPQDRGGYEQYF. CDR3 nucleotide sequence: TGTGCCAGCTCACCACAGGACAGGGGAGGGTACGAGCAGTACTTC. Full variable domain (outside the CDR3, taken from reference TRBV18 and TRBJ2-7): NAGVMQNPRHLVRRRGQEARLRCSPMKGHSHVYWYRQLPEEGLKFMVYLQKENIIDESGMPKERFSAEFPKEGPSILRIQQVVRGDSAAYFCASSPQDRGGYEQYFGPGTRLTVT.

This clonotype showed up just a few times. V gene TRBV29-1 combines with J gene TRBJ2-2; 11 positions agree with TRBD1. The CDR3 extends over 14 amino acids. V was clipped by 4 bases and J by 3 bases; unmatched bases: 1. Germline CDR1 and CDR2: SQVTM and ANQGSEA. The CDR3 sequence: CSVGTGGYTGELFF. DNA of the CDR3: TGCAGCGTTGGGACAGGGGGCTACACCGGGGAGCTGTTTTTT.

This clonotype was seen a few times. V usage is TRBV30 and J usage is TRBJ2-1; no clear D gene. Trimming left V 3 bases short and J 9 bases short, with 9 bases between. The CDR3 totals 11 residues. Germline CDR1 reads GTSNPN; CDR2 reads SVGIG (reference sequence). CDR3 protein: CAWSYEIEQFF. The CDR3 coding sequence is TGTGCCTGGAGCTACGAGATTGAGCAGTTCTTC.

This clonotype was counted at least ten times. Written as DNA, the CDR3 is TGCAGTGCTAGAAGGGACAGCAATCAGCCCCAGCATTTT. As protein: CSARRDSNQPQHF. This chain connects TRBV20-1 to TRBJ1-5; D is possibly TRBD1 (5 bases). CDR3 size: 13 residues. Trimming cost V 2 bases and J 1 base, with 6 bases left between them. In germline, CDR1 is DFQATT, CDR2 SNEGSKA (reference sequence).

This clonotype was seen at least ten times. The chain has TRBV7-9 and TRBJ2-1; D possibly matches TRBD1 or TRBD2 (5 bases each). With 5 bases removed from V and 7 bases from J, the gap between germline ends came to 27 bases. The germline CDR1 and CDR2 sequences are SEHNR and FQNEAQ (reference sequence). This CDR3 has 18 residues. CDR3 in amino acids: CASSQSNVLGPRLNEQFF. The CDR3 DNA sequence: TGTGCCAGCAGCCAATCAAACGTTCTGGGACCGAGGTTGAATGAGCAGTTCTTC.

This clonotype was recorded at least ten times. This sequence joins TRBV11-2 and TRBJ2-1, with D possibly being TRBD1 (6 bases). Germline values: CDR1 SGHAT, CDR2 FQNNGV. The CDR3 runs to 15 residues. V was trimmed by 5 bases and J by 1 base, leaving 12 bases between them. The CDR3 sequence: CASSQEQGSYNEQFF. The CDR3 nucleotides read TGTGCCAGCAGCCAAGAACAGGGTTCCTACAATGAGCAGTTCTTC.

This clonotype has at least ten counts. This chain joins TRBV24-1 and TRBJ2-1; a possible D gene is TRBD1 (5 bases). The CDR3 is made up of 13 amino acids. V lost 1 base and J 6 bases, leaving 6 bases between the germline ends. CDR1 is KGHDR, CDR2 SFDVKD, per germline. CDR3 region: CATSDFRGNEQFF. CDR3 in DNA: TGTGCCACCAGTGATTTTAGGGGCAATGAGCAGTTCTTC.

This clonotype was recorded many times. The chain uses TRBV5-4 and TRBJ1-3; D is possibly TRBD1 (5 bases). CDR3 size: 15 residues. Deletions cut 1 base from V and 0 bases from J, with 8 bases between. Germline loops: CDR1 SGHNT, CDR2 YYREEE (reference sequence). CDR3 loop: CASSLTGTSGNTIYF. CDR3 nucleotide sequence: TGTGCCAGCAGCTTGACAGGAACCTCTGGAAACACCATATATTTT.